This paragraph covers one T cell receptor (beta chain) sequence. Its antigen is still unknown. Base quality data are lacking; no much larger clone is found one base away. Enrolling through a virtual design, the prospective study's participants ranged in age from roughly 18 to 100 years and lived across approximately 25 United States geographic areas. In the prospective study, participants were assigned to cohorts based on the clinical history participants reported in a screening survey and a study questionnaire. Recovered participants in ImmuneRACE Cohort 3 were defined by two consecutive negative NP/OP PCR tests, clearance by a healthcare professional, or resolution of symptoms. In the prospective study, whole blood, serum and a nasopharyngeal or oropharyngeal swab were collected from each participant by mobile phlebotomists. Participants in the prospective study had the option to provide additional blood draws and questionnaires over an approximately 2-month period. Before DNA extraction, blood samples from the prospective study were shipped at room temperature or frozen.

TCRbeta CDR3 regions were amplified from genomic DNA using the immunoSEQ Assay, a bias-controlled multiplex PCR. From the authors' description of their analysis: Nucleated cell counts per sample were estimated from amplification of reference gene primers within the assay. To quantify the absolute abundance of each unique TCRbeta CDR3 rearrangement, sequence reads were collapsed and filtered. For each sample, productive Simpson clonality was calculated by taking the square root of Simpson's diversity index across productive rearrangements. TCRdb mirrors the immuneACCESS table, restricted to in-frame sequences. Some clones are absent from its copies; in checked studies, under half trace to an unresolved V gene, and the reason for the others is unknown. That table furnishes V, J and clone size, whereas the DNA furnished D and trimming. The sample contains about 280,000 clones, roughly 90% of them found a single time. In total, the top ten clones hold 1.9% of the sample.

The data originate from a study of blood T cell repertoires in COVID-19 (dated by TCRdb to the early 2020s). For the study in its entirety: Samples covering the acute and convalescent phases of COVID-19 were provided by collaborators in the United States, Italy and Spain. The prospective study material was composed of cDNA or gDNA derived from T cells, B-cell-depleted T cells, or PBMCs. Deeply sampled blood TCRbeta repertoires from subjects exposed to, actively infected with, or recovered from COVID-19 were included in the dataset. The repertoires were released in a freely available public database meant as a resource for research on the immune response to SARS-CoV-2. The samples were drawn from the first 160 participants of the ongoing ImmuneRACE study and from 950 to 1,500 subjects provided by 6 global collaborators. A de-identified subject ID, COVID-19 status, age in years and sex were almost always included in the sample metadata. Where available, HLA class I and class II types were obtained from metadata supplied by the sample provider rather than from assay-based typing. What the study reported, not specific to this receptor: How much clinical and demographic metadata was included differed by source and by participant, and the metadata was provided uncurated.

CDR1 is given as SGHTA and CDR2 as FQGNSA, both from the germline V gene. The CDR3 contains 17 residues, cysteine and phenylalanine counted. Of all the DNA, just the CDR3 is kept, 51 bases in frame from base 1. V loses 4 bases of germline sequence and J loses 0 bases, and the interval between the two ends is 16 bases. The source is a woman aged 55-69 years who had recovered from COVID-19. The V and J segments used are TRBV7-2 and TRBJ2-1; tentative D gene TRBD2, with 6 bases matching. What was sequenced was PBMCs or T cells enriched from blood (not recorded which). The CDR3 reads CASSSLGEASSYNEQFF. The DNA sequence reads TGTGCCAGCAGCTCCCTGGGGGAGGCGAGCTCCTACAATGAGCAGTTCTTC.